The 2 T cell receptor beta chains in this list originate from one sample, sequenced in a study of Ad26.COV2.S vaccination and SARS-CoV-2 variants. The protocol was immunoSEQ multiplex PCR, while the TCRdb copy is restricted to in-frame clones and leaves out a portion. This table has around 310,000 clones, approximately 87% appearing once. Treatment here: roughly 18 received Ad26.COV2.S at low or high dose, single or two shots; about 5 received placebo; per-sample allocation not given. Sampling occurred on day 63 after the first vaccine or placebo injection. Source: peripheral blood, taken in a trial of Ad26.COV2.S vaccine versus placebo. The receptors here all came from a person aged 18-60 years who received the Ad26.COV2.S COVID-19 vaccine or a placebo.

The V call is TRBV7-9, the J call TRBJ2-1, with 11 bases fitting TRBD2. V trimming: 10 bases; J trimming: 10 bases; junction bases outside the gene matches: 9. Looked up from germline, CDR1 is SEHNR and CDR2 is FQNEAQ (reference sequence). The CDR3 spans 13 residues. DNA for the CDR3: TGTGCCATCCCACTAGCGGGAGAATCAGAGCAGTTCTTC. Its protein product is CAIPLAGESEQFF. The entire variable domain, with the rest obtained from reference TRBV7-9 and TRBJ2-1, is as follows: DTGVSQNPRHKITKRGQNVTFRCDPISEHNRLYWYRQTLGQGPEFLTYFQNEAQLEKSRLLSDRFSAERPKGSFSTLEIQRTEQGDSAMYLCAIPLAGESEQFFGPGTRLTVL.

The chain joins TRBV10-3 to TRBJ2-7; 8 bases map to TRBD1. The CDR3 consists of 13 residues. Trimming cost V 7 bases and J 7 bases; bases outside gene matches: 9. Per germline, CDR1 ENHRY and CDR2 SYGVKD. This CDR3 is CAITAEDRDEQYF. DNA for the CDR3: TGTGCCATCACCGCGGAGGACAGGGATGAGCAGTACTTC.